This entry is about one T cell receptor (beta chain). The data were obtained in a study of blood T cell repertoires in COVID-19. Study in general: Donors in the United States, Italy and Spain gave samples during acute or convalescent COVID-19. Sample material is recorded as cDNA or gDNA derived from T cells, B-cell-depleted T cells, or PBMCs.

The table came from immunoSEQ multiplex PCR; TCRdb's copy has only in-frame clones and leaves some out. Here the sample spans fewer than 200,000 clones, roughly nine tenths being singletons. The sample taken for sequencing was peripheral blood. This receptor was identified in a man between 18 and 35 years old who had recovered from COVID-19.

The CDR3 DNA reads TGTGCCAGTAGTATTGGACAGGGGGCAGGGTACGAGCAGTACTTC. It translates to CASSIGQGAGYEQYF. V and J are TRBV19 and TRBJ2-7; TRBD1 matches 11 bases. Germline V CDR1 and CDR2: LNHDA, SQIVND (reference sequence). This CDR3 contains 15 residues. The V segment lost 3 bases and the J segment 4 bases; nucleotides outside the gene matches: 5.